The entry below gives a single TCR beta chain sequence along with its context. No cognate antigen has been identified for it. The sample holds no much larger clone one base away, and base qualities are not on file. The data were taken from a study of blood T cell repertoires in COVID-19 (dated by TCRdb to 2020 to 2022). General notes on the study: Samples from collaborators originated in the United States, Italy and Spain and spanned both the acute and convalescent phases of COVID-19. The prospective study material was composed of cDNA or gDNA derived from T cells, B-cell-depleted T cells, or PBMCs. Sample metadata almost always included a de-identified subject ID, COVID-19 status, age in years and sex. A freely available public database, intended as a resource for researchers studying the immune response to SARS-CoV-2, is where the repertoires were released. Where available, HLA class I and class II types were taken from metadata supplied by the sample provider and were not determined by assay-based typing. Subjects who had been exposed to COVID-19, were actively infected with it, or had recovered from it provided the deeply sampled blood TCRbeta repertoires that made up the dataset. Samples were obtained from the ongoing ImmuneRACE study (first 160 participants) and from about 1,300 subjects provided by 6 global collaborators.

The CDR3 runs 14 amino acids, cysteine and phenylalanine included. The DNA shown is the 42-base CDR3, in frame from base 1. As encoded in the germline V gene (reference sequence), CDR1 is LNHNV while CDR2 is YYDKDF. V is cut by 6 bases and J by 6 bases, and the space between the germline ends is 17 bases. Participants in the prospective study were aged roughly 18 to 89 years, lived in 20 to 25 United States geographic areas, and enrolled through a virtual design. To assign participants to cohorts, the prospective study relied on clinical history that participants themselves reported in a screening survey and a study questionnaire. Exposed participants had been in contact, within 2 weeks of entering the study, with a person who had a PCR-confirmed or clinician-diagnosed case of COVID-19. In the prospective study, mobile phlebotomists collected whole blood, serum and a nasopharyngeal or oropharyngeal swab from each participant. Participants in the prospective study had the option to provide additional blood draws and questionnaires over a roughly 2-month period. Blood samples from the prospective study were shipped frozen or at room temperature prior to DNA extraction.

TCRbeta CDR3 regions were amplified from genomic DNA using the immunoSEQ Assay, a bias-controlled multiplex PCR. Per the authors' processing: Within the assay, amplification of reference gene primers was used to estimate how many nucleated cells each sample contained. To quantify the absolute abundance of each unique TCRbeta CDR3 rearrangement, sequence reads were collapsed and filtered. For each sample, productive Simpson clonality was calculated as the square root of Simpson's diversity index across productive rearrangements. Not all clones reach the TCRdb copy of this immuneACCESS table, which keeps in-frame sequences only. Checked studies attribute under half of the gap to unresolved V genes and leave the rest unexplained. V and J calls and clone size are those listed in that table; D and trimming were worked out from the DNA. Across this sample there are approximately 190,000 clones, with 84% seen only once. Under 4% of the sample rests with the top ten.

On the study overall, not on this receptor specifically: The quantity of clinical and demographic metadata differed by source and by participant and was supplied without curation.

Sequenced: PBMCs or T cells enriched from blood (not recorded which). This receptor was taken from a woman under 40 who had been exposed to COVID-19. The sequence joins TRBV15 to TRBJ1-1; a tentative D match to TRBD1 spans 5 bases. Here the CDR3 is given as CATRPGLAIPEAFF. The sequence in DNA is TGTGCCACCAGGCCAGGGTTGGCGATCCCTGAAGCTTTCTTT.